These T cell receptor beta chains were read from a single sample in a study of CD8+ T cells in alopecia areata. The data were produced by immunoSEQ multiplex PCR, yet TCRdb's version contains in-frame clones alone and is incomplete. The sample has 100,000 to 120,000 clones, under 60% seen once. Sequenced: NKG2D-low CD8+ T cells sorted from blood. The receptors were sampled from a human donor with alopecia areata. The CDR3 runs from the conserved cysteine through the conserved F or W. Each record gives: clone size, J gene, V gene, D gene, CDR3 protein, CDR3 DNA. D genes are given only for firm matches. Only some rows state a clone size, as once, few, many or a class for expanded clones.

>NA|TRBJ2-3|TRBV27|TRBD1
CASSLTGTGSTDTQYF
TGTGCCAGCAGTTTAACCGGGACAGGAAGCACAGATACGCAGTATTTT
>few|TRBJ2-7|TRBV5-5|NA
CASSFGGYEQYF
TGTGCCAGCAGCTTTGGGGGATACGAGCAGTACTTC
>NA|TRBJ2-1|TRBV6-5|NA
CASSHRPYNEQFF
TGTGCCAGCAGTCATAGACCCTACAATGAGCAGTTCTTC
>NA|TRBJ2-3|TRBV27|NA
CATSPSGLNTQYF
TGTGCCACCAGTCCGTCTGGGCTAAACACGCAGTATTTT
>NA|TRBJ2-3|TRBV7-9|TRBD2
CASSSRTSGSTDTQYF
TGTGCCAGCAGCTCTAGGACTAGCGGGAGTACAGATACGCAGTATTTT
>NA|TRBJ2-1|TRBV28|NA
CASSPPEFYNEQFF
TGTGCCAGCAGTCCCCCGGAGTTCTACAATGAGCAGTTCTTC
>NA|TRBJ2-2|TRBV9|NA
CASSVVTGELFF
TGTGCCAGCAGCGTAGTAACCGGGGAGCTGTTTTTT
>NA|TRBJ2-1|TRBV28|NA
CASSPTGNRLYNEQFF
TGTGCCAGCAGTCCTACAGGGAACCGCCTCTACAATGAGCAGTTCTTC
>NA|TRBJ1-2|TRBV20-1|NA
CSAPYLGYTF
TGCAGTGCTCCCTATCTGGGCTACACCTTC
>NA|TRBJ1-5|TRBV2|NA
CASGGEVDNQPQHF
TGTGCCAGCGGGGGGGAAGTTGACAATCAGCCCCAGCATTTT
>NA|TRBJ1-2|TRBV13|TRBD1
CASSTGQGIFNYGYTF
TGTGCCAGCAGCACCGGACAGGGGATTTTTAACTATGGCTACACCTTC
>NA|TRBJ2-3|TRBV27|NA
CASSLAGGKDTQYF
TGTGCCAGCAGTCTGGCCGGGGGCAAAGATACGCAGTATTTT
>once|TRBJ2-2|TRBV27|NA
CASSWGGPGELFF
TGTGCCAGCAGCTGGGGGGGGCCCGGGGAGCTGTTTTTT
>NA|TRBJ1-5|TRBV28|NA
CASSLGGGSNQPQHF
TGTGCCAGTTCCCTGGGCGGCGGGAGCAATCAGCCCCAGCATTTT
>NA|TRBJ2-3|TRBV5-1|NA
CASSLFLAGTDTQYF
TGCGCCAGCAGCTTGTTCCTAGCAGGCACAGATACGCAGTATTTT
>once|TRBJ2-1|TRBV5-8|NA
CASSLKLEYNEQFF
TGTGCCAGCAGCTTGAAGCTAGAGTACAATGAGCAGTTCTTC
>once|TRBJ2-7|TRBV4-1|NA
CASSHRVSYEQYF
TGCGCCAGCAGCCATCGGGTCTCCTACGAGCAGTACTTC
>NA|TRBJ2-2|TRBV29-1|NA
CSVEDAGELFF
TGCAGCGTTGAGGACGCCGGGGAGCTGTTTTTT
>NA|TRBJ1-5|TRBV29-1|NA
CSAIPGTMDQPQHF
TGCAGCGCCATTCCCGGGACGATGGATCAGCCCCAGCATTTT
>NA|TRBJ2-1|TRBV7-9|TRBD2
CASSLSLAGANEQFF
TGTGCCAGCAGCTTGAGTCTAGCGGGAGCGAATGAGCAGTTCTTC
>few|TRBJ1-2|TRBV5-8|NA
CASNAGGVYGYTF
TGTGCCAGCAACGCCGGTGGGGTCTATGGCTACACCTTC
>NA|TRBJ2-3|TRBV14|NA
CASSLHPDTQYF
TGTGCCAGCAGCCTCCACCCAGATACGCAGTATTTT
>NA|TRBJ2-2|TRBV5-1|NA
CASSLEGTGELFF
TGCGCCAGCAGCTTGGAAGGGACCGGGGAGCTGTTTTTT
>NA|TRBJ2-1|TRBV15|TRBD1
CATSADRDEQFF
TGTGCCACCAGCGCCGACAGGGATGAGCAGTTCTTC
>NA|TRBJ2-1|TRBV2|NA
CATWIRNEQFF
TGTGCCACCTGGATAAGGAATGAGCAGTTCTTC
>NA|TRBJ2-4|TRBV13|TRBD1
CASSSRQGTDLIQYF
TGTGCCAGCAGCTCGCGACAGGGTACGGACTTAATTCAGTACTTC
>NA|TRBJ2-7|TRBV15|NA
CATSRADGSSYEQYF
TGTGCCACCAGCAGAGCAGACGGGAGTTCGTACGAGCAGTACTTC
>NA|TRBJ2-3|TRBV27|NA
CASSPTAAKGDTQYF
TGTGCCAGCAGTCCGACGGCCGCGAAGGGGGATACGCAGTATTTT
>few|TRBJ2-7|TRBV28|NA
CASHDPDGLYEQYF
TGTGCCAGCCACGACCCGGACGGGCTCTACGAGCAGTACTTC
>NA|TRBJ2-7|TRBV5-1|TRBD2
CASSLDGGRGYEQYF
TGCGCCAGCAGCTTGGACGGCGGGAGGGGATACGAGCAGTACTTC
>NA|TRBJ2-1|TRBV4-1|TRBD1
CASSLDRGVGNEQFF
TGCGCCAGCAGCCTCGACAGGGGGGTTGGCAATGAGCAGTTCTTC
>few|TRBJ1-1|TRBV19|NA
CASSMPSRGNTEAFF
TGTGCCAGTAGTATGCCCAGCAGGGGGAACACTGAAGCTTTCTTT
>few|TRBJ2-3|TRBV15|NA
CATSIGPLDSTDTQYF
TGTGCCACCAGCATAGGCCCGCTGGACAGCACAGATACGCAGTATTTT
>NA|TRBJ2-5|TRBV5-1|NA
CASSFQGGSQETQYF
TGCGCCAGCAGCTTCCAGGGGGGAAGCCAAGAGACCCAGTACTTC
>NA|TRBJ2-1|TRBV6-5|NA
CASSYSMENEQFF
TGTGCCAGCAGTTACTCGATGGAAAATGAGCAGTTCTTC
>medium-sized|TRBJ2-7|TRBV23-1|TRBD2
CASSLSTSGDPYEQYF
TGCGCCAGCAGTCTTTCGACTAGCGGCGACCCCTACGAGCAGTACTTC
>NA|TRBJ2-3|TRBV7-3|TRBD2
CASRTSGSDTQYF
TGTGCCAGTAGGACTAGCGGGTCAGATACGCAGTATTTT
>NA|TRBJ2-7|TRBV15|TRBD2
CATSPGTIYEQYF
TGTGCCACCAGCCCCGGGACTATCTACGAGCAGTACTTC
>NA|TRBJ2-5|TRBV5-6|TRBD2
CASSFLSGRRQETQYF
TGTGCCAGCAGCTTCCTCAGCGGGAGAAGGCAAGAGACCCAGTACTTC
>few|TRBJ1-1|TRBV28|TRBD1
CASSLRGLGTEAFF
TGTGCCAGCAGTCTCAGGGGGCTGGGCACTGAAGCTTTCTTT
>once|TRBJ1-1|TRBV13|TRBD1
CASSTRQGMNTEAFF
TGTGCCAGCAGCACCCGACAGGGTATGAACACTGAAGCTTTCTTT
>NA|TRBJ2-3|TRBV6-8|NA
CASSLADRADTQYF
TGTGCCAGCAGTTTGGCCGATCGGGCAGATACGCAGTATTTT
>NA|TRBJ1-5|TRBV15|TRBD1
CATSRATGGAVGNQPQHF
TGTGCCACCAGCAGAGCCACAGGGGGCGCGGTTGGCAATCAGCCCCAGCATTTT
>NA|TRBJ2-7|TRBV30|NA
CAWSVGPPYEQYF
TGTGCCTGGAGTGTTGGGCCACCCTACGAGCAGTACTTC
>few|TRBJ2-2|TRBV5-1|NA
CASSGVGELFF
TGCGCCAGCAGCGGAGTCGGGGAGCTGTTTTTT
>NA|TRBJ2-7|TRBV5-1|NA
CASSGNLEQYF
TGCGCCAGCAGTGGGAATCTAGAGCAGTACTTC